This TCR beta chain was documented in a study of blood T cells in healthy people across ages. Whole-study findings and limits: Age showed a roughly linear inverse relationship with TCR beta diversity per million T cells.

Drawn from each donor were ten milliliters of peripheral blood. Isolated PBMCs totaled at least 6 million in each sample. From germline, CDR1 is SGHAT and CDR2 FQNNGV. The V gene lost 4 bases and the J gene lost 5 bases, with 9 bases spanning the gap. The CDR3 contains 12 residues. Comment on this clonotype: No antigen is known for it.

The authors ran a second PCR of roughly 6 to 12 cycles using a sample-barcoded 5' primer and a J-beta primer mix. Every single cDNA molecule received a tag from a template-switch adaptor with 12 random nucleotides. TCRdb called the 5' RACE reads again in MiXCR, with one record for every CDR3 protein. The data hold fewer than 1,000,000 distinct CDR3 sequences, with about 46% observed a single time. The receptor comes from a man of 80 years or more in good health. Sequencing was done on a sample of blood. V and J are TRBV11-2 and TRBJ2-7, with D unresolved. CDR3 sequence: CASSSHRDEQYF. The DNA of the CDR3 is TGTGCCAGCAGCTCCCACCGGGACGAGCAGTACTTC.